A single sample is the source of the 30 T cell receptor beta chains below, sequenced in a study of blood T cell repertoires in COVID-19. The repertoire was sequenced with immunoSEQ multiplex PCR; TCRdb's copy has only in-frame clones and lacks some. Of approximately 220,000 clones in the sample, roughly 84% were seen once. Material for sequencing was peripheral blood. All receptors derive from an older woman with acute or convalescent COVID-19.

The gene calls are TRBV27 and TRBJ1-5, with a tentative D call TRBD1 (6 bases). V was cut by 6 bases and J by 6 bases, with 12 bases left in between. This CDR3 comprises 13 residues. Germline V gene lookup returns CDR1 MNHEY and CDR2 SMNVEV (reference sequence). DNA for the CDR3: TGTGCCAGCAGCCTTACAGGGATTCAGCCCCAGCATTTT. Its protein is CASSLTGIQPQHF.

This rearrangement joins TRBV12-3 or TRBV12-4 to TRBJ2-1; D not certain. CDR3 length: 11 residues. V lost 3 bases to trimming and J lost 7 bases, with 4 bases between them. The CDR3 region has the DNA TGTGCCAGCAGTTTCCTGAATGAGCAGTTCTTC. Translated, it gives CASSFLNEQFF.

The chain links TRBV6-6 to TRBJ1-2; a possible D gene is TRBD1 (6 bases). Looked up from germline, CDR1 is MNHNY and CDR2 is SVGAGI (reference sequence). V lost 5 bases, J lost 4 bases, and 23 bases lay in between. CDR3 size: 17 residues. In DNA, the CDR3 is TGTGCCAGCAGTCCCGGGACACCACGTAATCGAGCCTATGGCTACACCTTC. Translation gives CASSPGTPRNRAYGYTF.

The rearrangement links TRBV11-2 to TRBJ2-3; 9 bases match TRBD2. V lost 5 bases, J lost 4 bases, and 4 bases stayed unmatched. This CDR3 is built from 14 residues. The germline gives CDR1 SGHAT, CDR2 FQNNGV. The CDR3 is CASSLSGGPDTQYF. CDR3 sequence (DNA): TGTGCCAGCAGCCTTAGCGGGGGCCCAGATACGCAGTATTTT.

This sequence joins TRBV2 and TRBJ1-4, with D possibly matching TRBD1 (5 bases). V was shortened by 4 bases and J by 10 bases, with 13 bases between the two germline ends. This CDR3 region has 13 residues. Germline lookup yields CDR1 SNHLY and CDR2 FYNNEI. CDR3 loop: CASSVRQGGKLFF. The DNA for the CDR3 is TGTGCCAGCAGTGTTCGGCAGGGTGGAAAACTGTTTTTT.

V is TRBV12-3 or TRBV12-4 and J is TRBJ2-1, with D hard to call. CDR3 length: 13 residues. Trimming pared 6 bases from V and 7 bases from J, leaving 13 bases between. The CDR3 protein is CASSPPVKNEQFF. The DNA for the CDR3 is TGTGCCAGCAGCCCCCCGGTCAAGAATGAGCAGTTCTTC.

Details on this clone: This specimen includes other DNA sequences encoding the same CDR3. The chain has TRBV11-2 and TRBJ2-7; the match to TRBD1 covers 9 bases. Per the germline V gene, CDR1 is SGHAT and CDR2 is FQNNGV. Trimming at V came to 1 base and at J to 2 bases, leaving 0 bases not matched to a gene. The CDR3 consists of 14 residues. The CDR3 region has the DNA TGTGCCAGCAGCTTAGGACAGGGGGCCTACGAGCAGTACTTC. This encodes CASSLGQGAYEQYF.

The chain uses TRBV6-6 and TRBJ1-2, with 8 bases fitting TRBD1. The CDR3 consists of 12 residues. CDR1 and CDR2 from the germline V gene are MNHNY and SVGAGI (reference sequence). The ends lost 6 bases at V and 8 bases at J; junction bases unmatched: 5. The CDR3 bases are TGTGCCAGCAGCGGACAGGGAAACGGCTACACCTTC. It yields the protein CASSGQGNGYTF.

The V call is TRBV7-9, the J call TRBJ2-3, with D perhaps TRBD1 (6 bases). Germline values: CDR1 SEHNR, CDR2 FQNEAQ (reference sequence). The ends were cut back, 5 bases at V and 5 bases at J, with 17 bases in the middle. The CDR3 runs 15 residues. This CDR3 is CASSPSGRGRDTQYF. The CDR3 coding sequence is TGTGCCAGCAGCCCTTCGGGCAGGGGCAGAGATACGCAGTATTTT.

The chain links TRBV2 to TRBJ2-2; 10 nucleotides agree with TRBD1. The germline V gene has CDR1 SNHLY and CDR2 FYNNEI. This CDR3 is 15 amino acids long. With 6 bases clipped from V and 2 bases from J, the junction kept 3 bases outside the gene matches. Here the CDR3 reads CASRRDRGNTGELFF. For the CDR3, the DNA is TGTGCCAGCAGGCGGGACAGGGGAAACACCGGGGAGCTGTTTTTT.

The rearrangement joins TRBV2 to TRBJ1-2, with D possibly matching TRBD1 (5 bases). The CDR3 is made up of 12 amino acids. CDR1 is SNHLY, CDR2 FYNNEI, per germline. Trimming cost V 6 bases and J 7 bases, with 12 bases left between them. CDR3 DNA sequence: TGTGCCAGCAGCTGGACACTGGCTGGCTACACCTTC. Protein: CASSWTLAGYTF.

The chain employs TRBV6-5 and TRBJ1-2, with 7 positions matching TRBD1. This CDR3 contains 15 residues. From germline, CDR1 is MNHEY and CDR2 SVGAGI. Trimming took 5 bases from V and 3 from J; bases not matched to a gene: 9. CDR3 DNA sequence: TGTGCCAGCAGTCCAATGGGACAGCATTACTATGGCTACACCTTC. It translates to CASSPMGQHYYGYTF.

This clone was observed a single time. The chain recombines TRBV5-6 with TRBJ1-2; TRBD1 matches 10 bases. Germline-derived CDR1 and CDR2 are SGHDT and YYEEEE. J lost 8 bases, V lost 4 bases, and 8 bases had no gene match. This CDR3 contains 14 residues. CDR3 loop: CASSDRGRGEGYTF. The CDR3 DNA follows: TGTGCCAGCAGCGACAGGGGGCGCGGCGAAGGCTACACCTTC.

The chain carries TRBV9 and TRBJ2-5, with a weak D call TRBD1 (6 bases). This CDR3 comprises 16 residues. V lost 1 base to trimming and J lost 4 bases, with 17 bases between them. Germline V gives CDR1 SGDLS, CDR2 YYNGEE. The CDR3 protein is CASSVSTGSFRETQYF. The CDR3 nucleotides read TGTGCCAGCAGCGTAAGTACAGGGTCTTTCCGAGAGACCCAGTACTTC.

The chain uses TRBV6-6 and TRBJ1-1; 8 bases are shared with TRBD1. J lost 4 bases, V lost 5 bases, and 6 bases had no gene match. The CDR3 has 14 residues. In germline, CDR1 is MNHNY, CDR2 SVGAGI (reference sequence). The CDR3 DNA reads TGTGCCAGCAGTGCGACAGGGGTTGGCACTGAAGCTTTCTTT. Amino acids: CASSATGVGTEAFF.

The chain has TRBV19 and TRBJ2-7; 10 bases fit TRBD2. The ends lost 7 bases at V and 0 bases at J; junction bases unmatched: 3. The CDR3 sequence is 14 residues long. CDR1 is LNHDA, CDR2 SQIVND, per germline (reference sequence). CDR3 sequence (DNA): TGTGCCAGTACCCCTAGCGGGGGCTCCTACGAGCAGTACTTC. Protein sequence: CASTPSGGSYEQYF.

This clone was seen only once. V is TRBV19 and J is TRBJ1-2; 8 positions match TRBD1. J gave up 4 bases and V 9 bases, and 16 bases lay outside the gene matches. The germline gives CDR1 LNHDA, CDR2 SQIVND (reference sequence). The CDR3 is 16 residues long. This chain's CDR3 is CASVGYRDRNIYGYTF. CDR3 sequence (DNA): TGTGCCAGCGTCGGGTACCGGGACAGGAACATCTATGGCTACACCTTC.

The rearrangement joins TRBV5-1 to TRBJ2-1; D is uncertain. The CDR3 extends over 13 amino acids. Germline values: CDR1 SGHRS, CDR2 YFSETQ. Between the trimmed V and J ends, which lost 7 bases and 9 bases, there was a span of 17 bases. The DNA of the CDR3 is TGCGCCAGCTTTGAAACGGAGTATGGTGAGCAGTTCTTC. Residues: CASFETEYGEQFF.

The rearrangement links TRBV6-5 to TRBJ1-2; TRBD1 matches 7 bases. The CDR3 extends over 12 amino acids. Per the germline V gene, CDR1 is MNHEY and CDR2 is SVGAGI. V lost 7 bases to trimming and J lost 4 bases; unmatched junction nucleotides: 3. The CDR3 protein is CASTGTAYGYTF. CDR3 DNA: TGTGCCAGCACGGGGACAGCCTATGGCTACACCTTC.

The V and J genes are TRBV7-2 and TRBJ2-3; 8 bases are shared with TRBD1. This CDR3 is 15 amino acids long. After removal of 4 bases from V and 5 bases from J, the junction contained 8 bases not matched to a gene. In germline, CDR1 is SGHTA, CDR2 FQGNSA. CDR3 sequence (DNA): TGTGCCAGCAGCTGGGCAGGGGGCGCCAGAGATACGCAGTATTTT. Its protein is CASSWAGGARDTQYF.

This clone appeared many times. This sequence joins TRBV5-1 and TRBJ1-1, with 7 bases lining up with TRBD1. CDR3 size: 14 residues. The V segment lost 4 bases and the J segment 2 bases; nucleotides outside the gene matches: 5. From germline, CDR1 is SGHRS and CDR2 YFSETQ. The CDR3 DNA is TGCGCCAGCAGCCGGGGACAGTCTAACACTGAAGCTTTCTTT. It is translated as CASSRGQSNTEAFF.

This clone has a handful of counts. The chain couples TRBV7-2 to TRBJ1-5; 9 positions agree with TRBD1. V gave up 4 bases and J gave up 7 bases; unmatched junction bases: 5. The CDR3 covers 14 residues. CDR1 SGHTA and CDR2 FQGNSA come from the germline V gene. The chain's CDR3 is CASSSTGGRQPQHF. The CDR3 nucleotides are TGTGCCAGCAGCTCGACAGGGGGTCGACAGCCCCAGCATTTT.

The chain combines TRBV7-3 with TRBJ2-7, with 8 bases that match TRBD1. J was trimmed by 0 bases and V by 5 bases; bases with no gene match: 3. Germline CDR1 is SGHTA and CDR2 is FQGTGA. The length of the CDR3 is 14 residues. DNA of the CDR3: TGTGCCAGCAGCCCACAGGGGGGCTCCTACGAGCAGTACTTC. Its protein is CASSPQGGSYEQYF.

This clone was counted a single time. V usage is TRBV5-1 and J usage is TRBJ2-7; 7 positions agree with TRBD1. The V segment lost 6 bases and the J segment 3 bases; nucleotides outside the gene matches: 9. The CDR3 contains 14 residues. Germline V CDR1 and CDR2: SGHRS, YFSETQ. In DNA, the CDR3 is TGCGCCAGCACTCTACATCAGGGGGACTACGAGCAGTACTTC. The encoded protein is CASTLHQGDYEQYF. The full variable domain, rest sourced from reference TRBV5-1 and TRBJ2-7, is KAGVTQTPRYLIKTRGQQVTLSCSPISGHRSVSWYQQTPGQGLQFLFEYFSETQRNKGNFPGRFSGRQFSNSRSEMNVSTLELGDSALYLCASTLHQGDYEQYFGPGTRLTVT.

The chain employs TRBV3-1 (or the pseudogene TRBV3-2) and TRBJ2-1, with 9 bases matching TRBD2. Trimming took 2 bases from V and 7 from J; bases not matched to a gene: 9. The V gene's germline CDR1 is LGHDT and CDR2 YNNKEL (reference sequence). This CDR3 has 16 amino acids. DNA for the CDR3: TGTGCCAGCAGCCAACGACCGCGGGGGGGCCGAAATGAGCAGTTCTTC. It yields the protein CASSQRPRGGRNEQFF.

The chain carries TRBV6-2 or TRBV6-3 and TRBJ1-5; a weak D match, TRBD1 (5 bases). Deletions cut 6 bases from V and 5 bases from J, with 23 bases between. CDR1 MNHEY and CDR2 SVGEGT come from the germline V gene. The CDR3 covers 17 residues. The CDR3 spells CASSPRPSRVVDQPQHF. The CDR3, as DNA: TGTGCCAGCAGCCCTAGACCCAGCAGGGTGGTCGATCAGCCCCAGCATTTT.

This clone occurred once. The CDR3 loop is CASSNGLAGGAYTQYF. The CDR3 DNA reads TGTGCCAGCAGCAACGGACTAGCGGGGGGTGCATATACGCAGTATTTT. This rearrangement joins TRBV5-6 to TRBJ2-3, with 14 bases matching TRBD2. This CDR3 has 16 residues. Looked up from germline, CDR1 is SGHDT and CDR2 is YYEEEE. V lost 4 bases, J lost 7 bases, and 8 bases stayed unmatched.

The J gene is TRBJ1-4, the V gene TRBV5-5; D might be TRBD1 (6 bases). The germline V gene encodes CDR1 SGHKS and CDR2 YYEKEE (reference sequence). This CDR3 is 14 amino acids long. Trimming took off 5 bases at V and 7 bases at J, with 15 bases between the two ends. CDR3 nucleotides: TGTGCCAGCAGGACAGGCGGCGGTTTTGAAAAACTGTTTTTT. This encodes CASRTGGGFEKLFF.

The chain combines TRBV11-2 with TRBJ2-3; 8 bases match TRBD2. Germline V CDR1 and CDR2: SGHAT, FQNNGV. Trimming at V came to 5 bases and at J to 3 bases, leaving 7 bases not matched to a gene. The CDR3 is 15 amino acids. CDR3 bases: TGTGCCAGCAGCCTCCGGGGGGGTTGGACAGATACGCAGTATTTT. It encodes CASSLRGGWTDTQYF.

This clone appeared a few times. The chain is built from TRBV6-5 and TRBJ1-5; no firm D call. The germline CDR1 and CDR2 sequences are MNHEY and SVGAGI. The V and J ends lost 6 bases and 5 bases respectively, with 17 bases between them. The CDR3 runs 15 residues. CDR3 bases: TGTGCCAGCAGGCCCGGGTTCCTCGGTGATCAGCCCCAGCATTTT. Protein product: CASRPGFLGDQPQHF.